This T cell receptor (beta chain) comes out of a study of OX40 agonist ivuxolimab in advanced cancers. Assay used: immunoSEQ multiplex PCR; TCRdb lists only in-frame clones, some missing. The sample includes 95,000 to 150,000 clones, just under 95% of them seen just once. Study-level points and caveats: At 0.1 to 3.0 mg/kg, CD4+ and CD8+ blood T cells expanded clonally by week 6.

Notes on this clone: Antigen unknown.

V lost 4 bases and J lost 0, with 13 bases in between. The CDR3 sequence is 16 residues long. CDR1 is SGDLS and CDR2 is YYNGEE in the germline V gene. The chain employs TRBV9 and TRBJ2-2, with D perhaps matching TRBD1 (5 bases). The source material was CD4+ or CD8+ T cells sorted from blood, sampled in a trial of the OX40 agonist ivuxolimab. The TCR originated in an adult with an advanced solid tumor such as melanoma, head and neck, liver or kidney cancer. The CDR3: CASSQRRGSNTGELFF. Written as DNA, the CDR3 is TGTGCCAGCAGCCAACGAAGGGGATCGAACACCGGGGAGCTGTTTTTT.